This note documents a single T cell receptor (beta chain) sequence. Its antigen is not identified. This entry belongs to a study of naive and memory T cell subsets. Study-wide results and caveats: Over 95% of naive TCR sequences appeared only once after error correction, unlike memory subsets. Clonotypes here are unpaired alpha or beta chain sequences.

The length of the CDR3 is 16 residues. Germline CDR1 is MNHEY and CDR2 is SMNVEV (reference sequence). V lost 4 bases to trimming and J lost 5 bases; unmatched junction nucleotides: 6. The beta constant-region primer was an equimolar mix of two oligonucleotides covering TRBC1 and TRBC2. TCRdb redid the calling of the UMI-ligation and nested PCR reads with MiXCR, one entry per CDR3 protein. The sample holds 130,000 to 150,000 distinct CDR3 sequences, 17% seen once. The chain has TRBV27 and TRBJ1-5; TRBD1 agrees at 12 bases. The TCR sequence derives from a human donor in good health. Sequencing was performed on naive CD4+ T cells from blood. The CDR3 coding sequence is TGTGCCAGCAGTTCACTCCGGGACAGGGGGCATCAGCCCCAGCATTTT. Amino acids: CASSSLRDRGHQPQHF.